The 25 T cell receptor beta chains given below trace back to one sample, sequenced in a study of T-cell memory formation after mild COVID-19 (dated by TCRdb to the early 2020s). The receptor library was made with 5' RACE. Instrument used: Illumina NovaSeq 6000. The public reads were run again by TCRdb, first through fastp at Q25 and then through MiXCR, and only productive beta chains were kept. Each entry merges the rows of one CDR3 protein and shows their most common DNA and genes. In this sample the table shows 550,000 to 700,000 distinct CDR3 sequences, approximately 19% of which occur a single time. Together, the top ten hold approximately 12% of the sample. Sequenced input: PBMCs or a T cell subset sorted from them (not recorded which). These receptors came from an adult woman who had mild COVID-19 (a few samples of this study predate the infection). The sample titles of this study are shuffled in the database, so cell type and time point are left out; the donor was told from shared clones.

This clonotype appeared many times. The chain is built from TRBV24-1 and TRBJ2-1; D may be TRBD1 (6 bases). CDR1 is KGHDR, CDR2 SFDVKD, per germline. The CDR3 extends over 13 amino acids. V was cut by 2 bases and J by 10 bases, with 11 bases left in between. As DNA, the CDR3 is TGTGCCACCAGTGATTCGTACAGGGAAGAGCAGTTCTTC. Its protein is CATSDSYREEQFF.

This chain links TRBV30 with TRBJ2-2, with a possible D match to TRBD2 (5 bases). Germline values: CDR1 GTSNPN, CDR2 SVGIG (reference sequence). The CDR3 length is 13 residues. V was shortened by 3 bases and J by 2 bases, with 7 bases between the two germline ends. CDR3 residues: CAWRGSNTGELFF. The CDR3 nucleotides read TGTGCCTGGAGAGGGAGTAACACCGGGGAGCTGTTTTTT.

There are many counts of this clonotype. The chain joins TRBV6-5 to TRBJ2-5; D is unclear. Trimming took 5 bases from V and 2 from J, leaving 9 bases between them. Germline loops: CDR1 MNHEY, CDR2 SVGAGI. This CDR3 is built from 13 residues. CDR3 DNA sequence: TGTGCCAGCAGTCACCAACCACAAGAGACCCAGTACTTC. Encoded protein: CASSHQPQETQYF.

The chain recombines TRBV28 with TRBJ2-7, with TRBD2 matching 10 bases. Germline V lookup: CDR1 MDHEN, CDR2 SYDVKM. This CDR3 spans 15 amino acids. J gave up 1 base and V 6 bases, and 6 bases lay outside the gene matches. CDR3 sequence reads: CASRPSGRGSYEQYF. DNA of the CDR3: TGTGCCAGCAGGCCTAGCGGGAGAGGGTCCTACGAGCAGTACTTC.

The J gene is TRBJ1-2, the V gene TRBV7-9, with 7 positions matching TRBD1. Germline V lookup: CDR1 SEHNR, CDR2 FQNEAQ (reference sequence). The CDR3 extends over 15 amino acids. V shed 5 bases and J 4 bases; nucleotides not matched to a gene: 10. CDR3: CASSHIDRALYGYTF. CDR3 sequence (DNA): TGTGCCAGCAGCCACATCGACAGGGCACTCTATGGCTACACCTTC.

The rearrangement joins TRBV3-1 to TRBJ2-3, with TRBD2 matching over 8 bases. The CDR3 is 18 amino acids. CDR1 and CDR2 (germline): LGHDT, YNNKEL (reference sequence). The junction had 12 bases not matched to a gene; V was cut back by 2 bases and J by 2 bases. The CDR3 nucleotides are TGTGCCAGCAGCCAATACGTTAACATCGGGGGGGACACAGATACGCAGTATTTT. This translates into CASSQYVNIGGDTDTQYF.

This clonotype was observed a handful of times. V gene TRBV9 combines with J gene TRBJ1-1; D is unclear. CDR1 and CDR2 from the germline V gene are SGDLS and YYNGEE. The CDR3 loop spans 14 amino acids. V lost 4 bases and J 5 bases, leaving 15 bases between the germline ends. Here the CDR3 reads CASSQRDLRTEAFF. CDR3 DNA: TGTGCCAGCAGCCAAAGAGACCTGAGAACTGAAGCTTTCTTT.

The chain recombines TRBV7-9 with TRBJ1-1, with a weak D call TRBD1 (6 bases). V was clipped by 7 bases and J by 4 bases, with 13 bases between them. The CDR3 sequence is 13 residues long. CDR1 and CDR2 from the germline V gene are SEHNR and FQNEAQ (reference sequence). CDR3 protein: CASNPTGITEAFF. CDR3 sequence (DNA): TGTGCCAGCAACCCTACAGGGATCACTGAAGCTTTCTTT.

This clonotype was counted a few times. The chain couples TRBV6-1 to TRBJ2-3; D possibly corresponds to TRBD2 (6 bases). CDR1 and CDR2 from the germline V gene are MNHNS and SASEGT. V was cut by 4 bases and J by 4 bases, with 15 bases left in between. The CDR3 sequence is 15 residues long. CDR3 region: CASSGTGVSADTQYF. DNA for the CDR3: TGTGCCAGCAGTGGGACGGGGGTATCTGCAGATACGCAGTATTTT.

This clonotype was picked up a small number of times. The J gene is TRBJ2-7, the V gene TRBV6-6; the match to TRBD2 covers 7 bases. Losses at the gene ends were 4 bases for V and 4 bases for J; bases not matched to a gene: 13. The CDR3 runs to 16 residues. The germline gives CDR1 MNHNY, CDR2 SVGAGI (reference sequence). The CDR3 here is CASSFGDMGLPYEQYF. Written as DNA, the CDR3 is TGTGCCAGCAGTTTTGGGGATATGGGACTACCATACGAGCAGTACTTC.

This clonotype was found a few times. The chain uses TRBV9 and TRBJ2-7, with a tentative D call TRBD1 (5 bases). V lost 1 base and J lost 7, with 15 bases in between. The CDR3 is made up of 14 amino acids. Germline V gives CDR1 SGDLS, CDR2 YYNGEE. The CDR3 sequence: CASSVKTDFREQYF. As DNA, the CDR3 is TGTGCCAGCAGCGTAAAGACAGATTTTAGGGAGCAGTACTTC.

The chain recombines TRBV7-2 with TRBJ2-7; the D gene could be TRBD1 or TRBD2 (7 bases each). Trimming left V 3 bases short and J 1 base short, with 19 bases between. The CDR3 contains 17 residues. The germline CDR1 and CDR2 sequences are SGHTA and FQGNSA. This chain's CDR3 is CASSFQGGGPLSYEQYF. The CDR3 DNA reads as TGTGCCAGCAGCTTTCAGGGGGGAGGGCCTCTGTCCTACGAGCAGTACTTC.

A few counts support this clonotype. The chain is built from TRBV5-5 and TRBJ2-7; TRBD1 or TRBD2 may be the D gene (5 bases each). V was clipped by 5 bases and J by 2 bases, with 11 bases between them. Germline values: CDR1 SGHKS, CDR2 YYEKEE (reference sequence). CDR3 size: 13 residues. In DNA form, the CDR3 reads TGTGCCAGCAGGGGACCGAACCCCTACGAGCAGTACTTC. Amino acid sequence: CASRGPNPYEQYF.

The rearrangement joins TRBV7-9 to TRBJ1-6, with D possibly matching TRBD1 (6 bases). CDR1 is SEHNR, CDR2 FQNEAQ, per germline (reference sequence). The CDR3 covers 18 residues. The V end lost 5 bases, the J end lost 5 bases, and 22 bases lay between the germline ends. The CDR3 DNA sequence: TGTGCCAGCAGCCCAAGGGGGTCGCGAAGGGGGGATAATTCACCCCTCCACTTT. Its protein product is CASSPRGSRRGDNSPLHF. Together with reference TRBV7-9 and TRBJ1-6, the CDR3 gives the full variable domain: DTGVSQNPRHKITKRGQNVTFRCDPISEHNRLYWYRQTLGQGPEFLTYFQNEAQLEKSRLLSDRFSAERPKGSFSTLEIQRTEQGDSAMYLCASSPRGSRRGDNSPLHFGNGTRLTVT.

This clonotype has only a few counts. The V gene is TRBV7-2, the J gene TRBJ2-6, with TRBD1 as a possible D gene (5 bases). The CDR3 has 18 residues. Germline values: CDR1 SGHTA, CDR2 FQGNSA. V was trimmed by 5 bases and J by 0 bases, leaving 17 bases between them. CDR3 in amino acids: CASSPQTETISGANVLTF. CDR3 DNA sequence: TGTGCCAGCAGCCCACAGACAGAAACGATCTCTGGGGCCAACGTCCTGACTTTC.

In its sample, this clonotype was seen many times. The chain combines TRBV7-8 with TRBJ1-1, with D unclear. The CDR3 is 14 residues long. Trimming cost V 2 bases and J 4 bases, with 11 bases left between them. CDR1 and CDR2 from the germline V gene are SGHVS and FQNEAQ. In DNA, the CDR3 is TGTGCCAGCAGCTTACGGGTAGGGAGCACTGAAGCTTTCTTT. This translates into CASSLRVGSTEAFF.

This clonotype was seen more than once but under ten times. CDR3: CASSSQSPGGDTQYF. The CDR3 nucleotides read TGCGCCAGCAGCTCCCAATCCCCAGGGGGAGATACGCAGTATTTT. The V call is TRBV5-1, the J call TRBJ2-3; 7 nucleotides match TRBD1. Trimming removed 3 bases from V and 5 bases from J; junction bases left unmatched: 9. Germline values: CDR1 SGHRS, CDR2 YFSETQ. The CDR3 runs 15 residues. Based on the CDR3 plus reference TRBV5-1 and TRBJ2-3, the full variable domain is KAGVTQTPRYLIKTRGQQVTLSCSPISGHRSVSWYQQTPGQGLQFLFEYFSETQRNKGNFPGRFSGRQFSNSRSEMNVSTLELGDSALYLCASSSQSPGGDTQYFGPGTRLTVL.

This clonotype appeared a few times. The J gene is TRBJ1-6, the V gene TRBV12-3 or TRBV12-4; the D is unclear. The length of the CDR3 is 13 residues. Trimming shortened V by 6 bases and J by 7 bases, and 10 bases separated the two germline ends. CDR3 residues: CASSQNVNSPLHF. The CDR3 coding sequence is TGTGCCAGCAGCCAAAATGTCAATTCACCCCTCCACTTT.

This clonotype came up a few times. The rearrangement uses TRBV28 and TRBJ1-5; D is unresolved. The CDR3 loop spans 17 amino acids. V lost 5 bases and J lost 0, with 17 bases in between. Germline CDR1 reads MDHEN; CDR2 reads SYDVKM. This chain's CDR3 is CASSLRWQAYSNQPQHF. CDR3 nucleotides: TGTGCCAGCAGTCTAAGGTGGCAGGCTTATAGCAATCAGCCCCAGCATTTT.

The rearrangement uses TRBV7-2 and TRBJ2-7; 11 bases line up with TRBD1. This CDR3 has 15 amino acids. Germline lookup yields CDR1 SGHTA and CDR2 FQGNSA. J lost 7 bases, V lost 4 bases, and 9 bases had no gene match. The chain's CDR3 is CASSSMDRGLGEQYF. DNA for the CDR3: TGTGCCAGCAGCTCAATGGACAGGGGGCTTGGAGAGCAGTACTTC.

The chain uses TRBV7-9 and TRBJ1-6; D is possibly TRBD1 (5 bases). Trimming stripped 5 bases from V and 6 bases from J, with 14 bases between. Per the germline V gene, CDR1 is SEHNR and CDR2 is FQNEAQ (reference sequence). The CDR3 is made up of 15 amino acids. CDR3 sequence: CASSHRDGSNSPLHF. The DNA of the CDR3 is TGTGCCAGCAGCCACCGGGACGGCTCTAATTCACCCCTCCACTTT.

The chain uses TRBV24-1 and TRBJ1-2; D is unresolved. Germline CDR1 and CDR2: KGHDR and SFDVKD. The CDR3 covers 14 residues. The germline V and J ends were trimmed by 9 bases and 2 bases, with 15 bases remaining between them. The CDR3 loop is CATAPLTGNYGYTF. The CDR3 DNA sequence: TGTGCCACCGCACCCCTGACTGGGAACTATGGCTACACCTTC.

This clonotype has at least ten counts. This sequence joins TRBV29-1 and TRBJ1-2, with TRBD1 matching 7 bases. Germline V gene lookup returns CDR1 SQVTM and CDR2 ANQGSEA. V dropped 4 bases and J dropped 4; count of bases not matched to a gene: 3. The CDR3 runs 12 residues. The CDR3 nucleotides read TGCAGCGTTGCAGGGGGGGCCTATGGCTACACCTTC. Translation: CSVAGGAYGYTF.

This clonotype was observed a few times. The V call is TRBV11-2, the J call TRBJ2-1; the match to TRBD2 covers 8 bases. With V trimmed by 3 bases and J by 5 bases, 15 bases remained unmatched. The CDR3 is 18 residues long. Germline V CDR1 and CDR2: SGHAT, FQNNGV. The DNA of the CDR3 is TGTGCCAGCAGCTTCCTGAACCGCGGGGGGCTAAGGGACAATGAGCAGTTCTTC. Protein: CASSFLNRGGLRDNEQFF.

This clonotype occurred a few times. The gene calls are TRBV7-2 and TRBJ2-5; tentatively, D is TRBD2 (7 bases). The V gene lost 5 bases and the J gene lost 7 bases, with 20 bases spanning the gap. Germline V gene data show CDR1 as SGHTA and CDR2 as FQGNSA. This CDR3 contains 15 residues. CDR3 loop: CASSQGGGRLGTQYF. The CDR3 nucleotides are TGTGCCAGCAGCCAAGGGGGGGGGCGGCTTGGGACCCAGTACTTC.